This TCR beta chain was recorded in a study of T cell repertoires in cytomegalovirus infection. Turning to the study itself: In public TCR beta signatures, there were indications of both CMV infection and matching HLA type.

TCRdb re-derived calls from the reads in MiXCR, one entry per CDR3 protein. The profile shows approximately 500,000 distinct CDR3 sequences, 16% of them singletons. This clonotype was found a few times. The antigen is unknown. It is unclear where the CDR3 begins or ends on the DNA, so no DNA is shown, and the CDR3 is as TCRdb lists it. Notes on the study in general: Accumulated public TCR beta family frequency recognized individuals carrying CMV together with the relevant HLA. Within the response measured ex vivo, HLA-C-restricted CMV-specific TCR beta clonotypes were dominant.

CDR1 is SGHRS, CDR2 YFSETQ, per germline. The CDR3 is 16 residues long, ends included. Sequencing was done on a sample of CD8+ T cells from PBMCs. The receptor's source is a human donor in good health (CMV status not recorded). Some clones in this sample may be carry-over from other donors' samples. The chain joins TRBV5-1 to TRBJ2-1; TRBD1 is the table's D call and was not checked against the DNA. The CDR3: CASSFSRTDFGNEQFF.